Following are 16 T cell receptor beta chains from one sample sequenced in a study of blood T cell repertoires in COVID-19 (dated by TCRdb to about 2020). The receptor library was made with the immunoSEQ multiplex PCR assay. TCRdb stores this immuneACCESS table with in-frame sequences only. Part of the clones is absent; in the studies checked, under half of the shortfall reflects unresolved V genes, and no reason is known for the rest. In this sample the table shows about 230,000 clones, around 90% of which occur a single time. Less than 3% of the sample is in the top ten clones. The source material was peripheral blood. Receptor source: a man aged 30 to 45 with COVID-19, enrolled during active disease.

The rearrangement uses TRBV5-1 and TRBJ1-5; 7 bases are shared with TRBD1. CDR1 SGHRS and CDR2 YFSETQ come from the germline V gene. The CDR3 consists of 18 residues. Trimming removed 0 bases from V and 1 base from J; junction bases left unmatched: 10. CDR3 sequence (DNA): TGCGCCAGCAGCTTGGCCGGGGGGGACAGACAAAGCAATCAGCCCCAGCATTTT. Its translation: CASSLAGGDRQSNQPQHF.

This clone has more than one count but fewer than ten. The V call is TRBV7-3, the J call TRBJ2-1; 11 positions agree with TRBD2. Germline CDR1 and CDR2: SGHTA and FQGTGA. The CDR3 is made up of 16 amino acids. The V gene end was trimmed by 5 bases and the J gene end by 5 bases; junction bases not matched to a gene: 8. For the CDR3, the DNA is TGTGCCAGCAGCCCAACCGGGACTAGCGGCCACAATGAGCAGTTCTTC. Protein: CASSPTGTSGHNEQFF.

The V and J genes are TRBV19 and TRBJ2-1; TRBD2 matches at 7 bases. The CDR3 has 14 residues. Germline CDR1 reads LNHDA; CDR2 reads SQIVND (reference sequence). Unmatched junction bases numbered 9, after V lost 3 bases and J lost 10 bases. CDR3 sequence (DNA): TGTGCCAGTAGTATGTGGACGGGAGGACGGGAGCAGTTCTTC. This codes for CASSMWTGGREQFF. The variable domain in full, completed from reference TRBV19 and TRBJ2-1, reads DGGITQSPKYLFRKEGQNVTLSCEQNLNHDAMYWYRQDPGQGLRLIYYSQIVNDFQKGDIAEGYSVSREKKESFPLTVTSAQKNPTAFYLCASSMWTGGREQFFGPGTRLTVL.

V and J are TRBV9 and TRBJ2-7; 8 bases line up with TRBD1. The CDR3 covers 14 residues. Trimming removed 3 bases from V and 3 bases from J; junction bases left unmatched: 5. The V gene's germline CDR1 is SGDLS and CDR2 YYNGEE. The CDR3 loop reads CASSGTTGGYEQYF. In DNA form, the CDR3 reads TGTGCCAGCAGCGGAACTACAGGGGGCTACGAGCAGTACTTC.

CDR3 DNA sequence: TGTGCCAGCAGTTGGACAGGGGCGTCCGGCTACACCTTC. Translation gives CASSWTGASGYTF. This sequence joins TRBV6-2 or TRBV6-3 and TRBJ1-2; 9 bases fit TRBD1. The CDR3 length is 13 residues. Germline V CDR1 and CDR2: MNHEY, SVGEGT. V lost 4 bases to trimming and J lost 8 bases; unmatched junction nucleotides: 5.

In its sample, this clone was seen once. V gene TRBV28 combines with J gene TRBJ2-7; 8 positions agree with TRBD2. The V gene's germline CDR1 is MDHEN and CDR2 SYDVKM. Trimming took 5 bases from V and 3 from J; bases not matched to a gene: 6. The CDR3 has 14 amino acids. The CDR3 region is CASSPAGEVYEQYF. The CDR3 nucleotides are TGTGCCAGCAGTCCAGCGGGAGAAGTCTACGAGCAGTACTTC. Complete variable domain (other parts from reference TRBV28 and TRBJ2-7): DVKVTQSSRYLVKRTGEKVFLECVQDMDHENMFWYRQDPGLGLRLIYFSYDVKMKEKGDIPEGYSVSREKKERFSLILESASTNQTSMYLCASSPAGEVYEQYFGPGTRLTVT.

The J gene is TRBJ2-7, the V gene TRBV7-2; D is perhaps TRBD2 (6 bases). There are 14 residues in the CDR3. CDR1 and CDR2 from the germline V gene are SGHTA and FQGNSA. V lost 7 bases to trimming and J lost 3 bases, with 16 bases between them. In nucleotides, the CDR3 is TGTGCCAGCAACGCAGCGGGCAGGGACTACGAGCAGTACTTC. This translates into CASNAAGRDYEQYF.

The chain links TRBV18 to TRBJ2-7; TRBD1 matches 9 bases. The germline CDR1 and CDR2 sequences are KGHSH and LQKENI. The CDR3 runs 17 residues. With 6 bases clipped from V and 2 bases from J, the junction kept 14 bases outside the gene matches. CDR3 residues: CASSPGQGVSGAYEQYF. The CDR3 DNA is TGTGCCAGCTCGCCGGGACAGGGTGTTTCAGGCGCCTACGAGCAGTACTTC.

The CDR3 DNA is TGCGCCAGCAGCTTGACAGGGGAAGATGAGCAGTTCTTC. It codes for CASSLTGEDEQFF. The chain couples TRBV5-1 to TRBJ2-1; 7 nucleotides agree with TRBD1. With 1 base clipped from V and 8 bases from J, the junction kept 3 bases outside the gene matches. Germline assignment: CDR1 SGHRS and CDR2 YFSETQ. The CDR3 covers 13 residues.

This clone is a singleton in its sample. The chain recombines TRBV2 with TRBJ2-7; weak D call: TRBD2 (6 bases). Looked up from germline, CDR1 is SNHLY and CDR2 is FYNNEI. CDR3 length equals 12 residues. Trimming took 10 bases from V and 3 from J, leaving 13 bases between them. CDR3 amino acids: CAIQAGLYEQYF. DNA for the CDR3: TGTGCCATCCAAGCGGGCCTCTACGAGCAGTACTTC.

CDR3 residues: CASREGAYNEKLFF. In DNA, the CDR3 is TGTGCCAGCAGGGAAGGGGCCTATAATGAAAAACTGTTTTTT. The chain has TRBV7-2 and TRBJ1-4, with D perhaps matching TRBD1 (5 bases). With 6 bases removed from V and 4 bases from J, the gap between germline ends came to 12 bases. The CDR3 has 14 amino acids. Germline V gives CDR1 SGHTA, CDR2 FQGNSA.

This chain's CDR3 is CAISDLGTSLAQYF. The CDR3 nucleotides read TGTGCCATCAGTGACCTCGGGACTAGCCTGGCGCAGTATTTT. This sequence joins TRBV10-3 and TRBJ2-3; 9 bases are shared with TRBD2. The V segment lost 3 bases and the J segment 10 bases; nucleotides outside the gene matches: 8. Germline assignment: CDR1 ENHRY and CDR2 SYGVKD. CDR3 length: 14 residues.

This chain connects TRBV19 to TRBJ2-3; 7 bases align to TRBD1. CDR1 is LNHDA and CDR2 is SQIVND in the germline V gene (reference sequence). V lost 7 bases to trimming and J lost 3 bases; unmatched junction nucleotides: 25. This CDR3 is 20 amino acids long. In DNA form, the CDR3 reads TGTGCCAGTACCCCAGGCTGGATCCGGGACAGTAACCTGGGGACAGATACGCAGTATTTT. Translating gives CASTPGWIRDSNLGTDTQYF.

The V and J genes are TRBV7-9 and TRBJ1-1; D is unclear. The CDR3 covers 12 residues. Germline values: CDR1 SEHNR, CDR2 FQNEAQ (reference sequence). Trimming shortened V by 3 bases and J by 2 bases, and 4 bases separated the two germline ends. The CDR3 sequence: CASSFSNTEAFF. The CDR3 DNA follows: TGTGCCAGCAGCTTCAGTAACACTGAAGCTTTCTTT.

CDR3 DNA sequence: TGTGCCAGCAGCTGGGGACAGGGATACTACGAGCAGTACTTC. This encodes CASSWGQGYYEQYF. The V gene is TRBV5-4, the J gene TRBJ2-7; 9 bases map to TRBD1. This CDR3 contains 14 residues. J lost 3 bases, V lost 3 bases, and 4 bases had no gene match. CDR1 and CDR2 from the germline V gene are SGHNT and YYREEE (reference sequence).

This clone was seen just once. V gene TRBV3-1 (or the pseudogene TRBV3-2) combines with J gene TRBJ1-4; 7 bases line up with TRBD1. The germline V gene has CDR1 LGHDT and CDR2 YNNKEL (reference sequence). V shed 1 base and J 7 bases; nucleotides not matched to a gene: 6. This CDR3 comprises 15 residues. The CDR3 here is CASSQVEGAGEKLFF. DNA for the CDR3: TGTGCCAGCAGCCAAGTCGAGGGGGCGGGTGAAAAACTGTTTTTT.